This T cell receptor beta chain stems from a study of T-cell reconstitution after alpha-beta-depleted transplantation in children. V was trimmed by 5 bases and J by 0 bases, leaving 10 bases between them. The length of the CDR3 is 14 residues. In this sample, this clonotype turned up a few times. Unique molecular identifiers were incorporated when the TCRbeta library was constructed. TCRdb called the PCR reads again in MiXCR, with one record for every CDR3 protein. The data hold nearly 550,000 distinct CDR3 sequences, with roughly 18% observed a single time. The TCR comes from a human donor who donated a stem cell graft to a child with acute lymphoblastic leukemia. The chain has TRBV12-3 or TRBV12-4 and TRBJ1-1; D not resolved. Specimen: PBMCs from the stem cell graft donor, collected from the stem cell graft. CDR3 in DNA: TGTGCCAGCAGTATTATTCCCGTGAACACTGAAGCTTTCTTT. Its protein is CASSIIPVNTEAFF.